A selection of T cell receptor beta chains follows, all from one sample in a study of T cells in Graves' hyperthyroidism and ophthalmopathy. TCRdb analysed the multiplex PCR reads with MiXCR anew, one entry per CDR3 protein. The sample shows over 350,000 distinct CDR3 sequences, roughly 20% of them seen only once. Specimen: blood. The receptor source for this set is a young man with Graves' ophthalmopathy. Both conserved end residues are part of each CDR3.

J	V	CDR3
TRBJ2-1	TRBV24-1	CATSVSTSYNEQFF
TRBJ2-7	TRBV28	CATKEAGDYEQYF
TRBJ1-6	TRBV3-1	CASRRGQFWDNSPLHF
TRBJ1-6	TRBV6-2/TRBV6-3	CASSSGSGNPRNSPLHF
TRBJ2-2	TRBV10-3	CAISDTGGELFF
TRBJ2-1	TRBV20-1	CSARDWTGGGQSYNEQFF
TRBJ1-4	TRBV6-1	CTSSSTGFSEKLFF
TRBJ2-7	TRBV12-3/TRBV12-4	CASRGDGLFHEQYF
TRBJ2-7	TRBV28	CASSPGAGSYEQYF
TRBJ2-1	TRBV3-1	CASSQAGERVRGEQFF
TRBJ2-1	TRBV9	CASSAGTGPTNEQFF
TRBJ2-1	TRBV12-5	CASGSLGGGYEQFF
TRBJ1-3	TRBV29-1	CSVTLDRGGNTIYF
TRBJ2-3	TRBV20-1	CSASGLTDTQYF
TRBJ1-2	TRBV7-9	CASSSPGVSSYGYTF
TRBJ2-7	TRBV27	CASSLSGGSYEQYF
TRBJ2-4	TRBV5-5	CASSVFEDIQYF
TRBJ1-2	TRBV27	CASSLGRPRDGYGYTF
TRBJ1-2	TRBV19	CASSMPSRRDYTF
TRBJ1-1	TRBV5-1	CASSPLQGNTEAFF
TRBJ1-1	TRBV5-1	CASRRDGGGNTEAFF
TRBJ2-3	TRBV12-3/TRBV12-4	CASSLGTSGNTDTQYF
TRBJ2-3	TRBV27	CASSLSVPIGSGQYF
TRBJ2-7	TRBV11-2	CASSLGGFPPYEQYF
TRBJ2-5	TRBV20-1	CSASPLRDTDQETQYF
TRBJ1-2	TRBV9	CASSVAETGVRGYTF
TRBJ2-7	TRBV19	CASSIGGLGNEQYF
TRBJ2-5	TRBV7-2	CASSLDMTAAQYF
TRBJ1-3	TRBV14	CASSQGGTRYEISGNTIYF
TRBJ2-7	TRBV4-1	CASNTQGPHEQYF
TRBJ1-6	TRBV5-1	CASSFSGRSDSPLHF
TRBJ2-3	TRBV7-9	CASSVMERQTQYF
TRBJ2-5	TRBV27	CASSLSRQGAGETQYF
TRBJ1-1	TRBV2	CASSAHRDSWVTEAFF
TRBJ2-3	TRBV4-1	CASSRDRGQDTQYF
TRBJ2-2	TRBV5-1	CASSLVPSGNTGELFF
TRBJ1-1	TRBV19	CATGGRNTEAFF
TRBJ1-1	TRBV4-1	CASSQEGNSLNTEAFF
TRBJ1-1	TRBV6-5	CASSYSGAGRTEAFF
TRBJ1-5	TRBV12-3/TRBV12-4	CASSLGHPNQPQHF
TRBJ2-2	TRBV9	CASKRHGGTGELFF
TRBJ1-5	TRBV6-2/TRBV6-3	CASSYRKSNQPQHF